This entry lists 24 T cell receptor beta chains sequenced from one sample in a study of T cells in Graves' hyperthyroidism and ophthalmopathy. Researchers amplified the TCR beta CDR3 regions from RNA transcripts. A set of HTBI primers served as the primers for a first-round RT-PCR of the TCR CDR3. Using its own MiXCR run on the multiplex PCR reads, TCRdb lists one record per CDR3 protein. The sample shows 650,000 to 750,000 distinct CDR3 sequences, around 15% of them seen only once. Specimen: blood. These receptors originate from a young woman with Graves' hyperthyroidism.

The chain couples TRBV27 to TRBJ2-3; 7 nucleotides line up with TRBD1. The germline gives CDR1 MNHEY, CDR2 SMNVEV (reference sequence). J was trimmed by 2 bases and V by 5 bases; bases with no gene match: 7. CDR3 length equals 15 residues. Written as DNA, the CDR3 is TGTGCCAGCAGTACTCGGGACAGCGACACAGATACGCAGTATTTT. This gives the protein CASSTRDSDTDTQYF.

This clonotype was observed at least ten times. The genes are TRBV6-2 or TRBV6-3 and TRBJ1-2; the match to TRBD1 covers 7 bases. This CDR3 is 15 amino acids long. The V gene end was trimmed by 4 bases and the J gene end by 4 bases; junction bases not matched to a gene: 9. In germline, CDR1 is MNHEY, CDR2 SVGEGT. The CDR3 coding sequence is TGTGCCAGCAGTTCGGACAGGCAGACCTCCTATGGCTACACCTTC. This sequence encodes CASSSDRQTSYGYTF.

This clonotype showed up many times. This chain links TRBV29-1 with TRBJ2-1; 7 bases map to TRBD1. Germline values: CDR1 SQVTM, CDR2 ANQGSEA. V lost 8 bases and J lost 3; bases outside the gene matches: 16. The CDR3 sequence is 16 residues long. This CDR3 is CSSSETPGQNYNEQFF. CDR3 DNA: TGCAGCTCAAGCGAAACTCCGGGACAGAACTACAATGAGCAGTTCTTC.

This clonotype was counted between two and nine times. The chain couples TRBV28 to TRBJ2-3, with D perhaps matching TRBD2 (6 bases). The V end lost 2 bases, the J end lost 4 bases, and 13 bases lay between the germline ends. There are 15 residues in the CDR3. The germline V gene encodes CDR1 MDHEN and CDR2 SYDVKM. The CDR3 loop reads CASSLAGSRADTQYF. The CDR3 DNA follows: TGTGCCAGCAGTTTAGCGGGGTCAAGGGCAGATACGCAGTATTTT.

In its sample, this clonotype was seen many times. The CDR3 DNA reads as TGTGCCACCGGGTCAGACGTATGGTACGAGCAGTACTTC. Its translation: CATGSDVWYEQYF. The V call is TRBV28, the J call TRBJ2-7, with unresolved D. The germline V and J ends were trimmed by 10 bases and 4 bases, with 17 bases remaining between them. The CDR3 has 13 amino acids. From germline, CDR1 is MDHEN and CDR2 SYDVKM.

V is TRBV7-9 and J is TRBJ2-1; TRBD2 matches 9 bases. Germline values: CDR1 SEHNR, CDR2 FQNEAQ (reference sequence). Trimming cost V 3 bases and J 6 bases; bases outside gene matches: 9. The CDR3 spans 16 residues. The DNA of the CDR3 is TGTGCCAGCAGCTTTTGGGGGCTAGCGGGAAGCAATGAGCAGTTCTTC. Its translation is CASSFWGLAGSNEQFF.

The rearrangement uses TRBV15 and TRBJ1-2; D unclear. CDR3 length: 14 residues. V lost 3 bases to trimming and J lost 1 base, with 9 bases between them. Per germline, CDR1 LNHNV and CDR2 YYDKDF (reference sequence). The CDR3 DNA sequence: TGTGCCACCAGCAGGGATTCCCTTAACTATGGCTACACCTTC. As protein: CATSRDSLNYGYTF.

This clonotype came up a few times. This chain links TRBV4-3 with TRBJ2-7, with a tentative D call TRBD2 (7 bases). CDR1 is LGHNA and CDR2 is YSLEER in the germline V gene. The CDR3 length is 15 residues. Trimming removed 0 bases from V and 3 bases from J, with 12 bases in between. The CDR3 nucleotides are TGCGCCAGCAGCCAAGATGGGGGGGCTTACTACGAGCAGTACTTC. It specifies CASSQDGGAYYEQYF.

The chain combines TRBV7-2 with TRBJ2-1, with D unclear. The CDR3 consists of 16 residues. Germline V gives CDR1 SGHTA, CDR2 FQGNSA. Trimming removed 0 bases at V and 0 bases at J, with 9 bases between. CDR3 DNA: TGTGCCAGCAGCTTAGCGCTGGCGGTCTCCTACAATGAGCAGTTCTTC. It specifies CASSLALAVSYNEQFF.

A few counts support this clonotype. The chain has TRBV19 and TRBJ2-7; 9 positions agree with TRBD2. The germline CDR1 and CDR2 sequences are LNHDA and SQIVND (reference sequence). V was pared by 8 bases and J by 2 bases, with 4 bases of the junction left unmatched. CDR3 size: 13 residues. CDR3 region: CASHSSGTYEQYF. The DNA of the CDR3 is TGTGCCAGTCACTCTAGCGGGACCTACGAGCAGTACTTC.

The gene calls are TRBV4-1 and TRBJ2-7; possibly TRBD2 for D (7 bases). CDR1 and CDR2 (germline): MGHRA, YSYEKL. This CDR3 has 14 amino acids. V was clipped by 3 bases and J by 5 bases, with 14 bases between them. The DNA for the CDR3 is TGCGCCAGCAGCCATCGGGGGGCGTCCCACGAGCAGTACTTC. It codes for CASSHRGASHEQYF.

In this sample, this clonotype turned up many times. The chain has TRBV28 and TRBJ2-1; weak D call: TRBD2 (5 bases). The CDR3 runs to 13 residues. The germline V gene encodes CDR1 MDHEN and CDR2 SYDVKM. V was cut by 6 bases and J by 5 bases, with 11 bases left in between. CDR3 nucleotide sequence: TGTGCCAGCAGACCTCCGGGGAACAATGAGCAGTTCTTC. Its translation is CASRPPGNNEQFF.

Many counts were recorded for this clonotype. J is TRBJ2-7 and V is TRBV20-1; D gene unclear. The CDR3 totals 17 residues. CDR1 and CDR2 from the germline V gene are DFQATT and SNEGSKA (reference sequence). V lost 1 base to trimming and J lost 5 bases, with 24 bases between them. CDR3 sequence: CSARALGSHDPGHEQYF. CDR3 bases: TGCAGTGCTAGAGCCTTAGGCAGTCATGACCCTGGACACGAGCAGTACTTC.

This clonotype was seen at least ten times. The chain carries TRBV7-9 and TRBJ2-7, with 9 bases lining up with TRBD1. Per the germline V gene, CDR1 is SEHNR and CDR2 is FQNEAQ (reference sequence). This CDR3 comprises 16 residues. V gave up 4 bases and J gave up 0 bases; unmatched junction bases: 7. For the CDR3, the DNA is TGTGCCAGCAGCTCTAACCACAGGGGGCACTCCTACGAGCAGTACTTC. It translates to CASSSNHRGHSYEQYF.

This clonotype was found a few times. The CDR3 here is CASTTRVKSADTQYF. CDR3 DNA: TGTGCCAGCACCACCAGGGTCAAATCTGCCGATACGCAGTATTTT. The chain recombines TRBV7-9 with TRBJ2-3; D possibly corresponds to TRBD1 (5 bases). Trimming took off 7 bases at V and 6 bases at J, with 20 bases between the two ends. There are 15 residues in the CDR3. In germline, CDR1 is SEHNR, CDR2 FQNEAQ (reference sequence).

This clonotype was recorded at least ten times. The V call is TRBV11-2, the J call TRBJ1-4; TRBD1 agrees at 8 bases. Per the germline V gene, CDR1 is SGHAT and CDR2 is FQNNGV. The CDR3 is 18 residues long. V trimming: 0 bases; J trimming: 8 bases; junction bases outside the gene matches: 14. The CDR3 protein is CASSLDHLRRQGLEKLFF. The CDR3 DNA follows: TGTGCCAGCAGCTTAGATCACCTCAGAAGACAGGGGCTGGAAAAACTGTTTTTT.

This clonotype showed up many times. This chain joins TRBV27 and TRBJ2-3, with TRBD2 matching over 14 bases. The CDR3 runs to 18 residues. Looked up from germline, CDR1 is MNHEY and CDR2 is SMNVEV (reference sequence). The ends lost 6 bases at V and 4 bases at J; junction bases unmatched: 12. The CDR3 loop reads CASRLQGGTSGSADTQYF. The CDR3 region has the DNA TGTGCCAGCAGACTCCAGGGGGGGACTAGCGGGAGCGCAGATACGCAGTATTTT.

Many counts were recorded for this clonotype. The CDR3, as DNA: TGCGCCAGCAGCCAAGTGGGGGACAGGGGCCACGAGCAGTACTTC. Encoded protein: CASSQVGDRGHEQYF. The chain recombines TRBV4-3 with TRBJ2-7; TRBD1 aligns across 10 bases. This CDR3 is built from 15 residues. The V gene's germline CDR1 is LGHNA and CDR2 YSLEER. V was clipped by 1 base and J by 5 bases; unmatched bases: 5.

This clonotype was recorded many times. This chain links TRBV28 with TRBJ2-1; unclear D gene. Trimming took off 2 bases at V and 1 base at J, with 6 bases between the two ends. The CDR3 is 14 amino acids. Germline V CDR1 and CDR2: MDHEN, SYDVKM. In DNA form, the CDR3 reads TGTGCCAGCAGTTTAGGGTATTCCTACAATGAGCAGTTCTTC. It yields the protein CASSLGYSYNEQFF. The full variable domain, with the rest looked up from reference TRBV28 and TRBJ2-1, is DVKVTQSSRYLVKRTGEKVFLECVQDMDHENMFWYRQDPGLGLRLIYFSYDVKMKEKGDIPEGYSVSREKKERFSLILESASTNQTSMYLCASSLGYSYNEQFFGPGTRLTVL.

V and J are TRBV10-3 and TRBJ2-7, with D perhaps matching TRBD1 or TRBD2 (5 bases each). This CDR3 is 13 amino acids long. Trimming pared 2 bases from V and 7 bases from J, leaving 12 bases between. Germline V lookup: CDR1 ENHRY, CDR2 SYGVKD. This CDR3 reads CAISERDGLEQYF. DNA of the CDR3: TGTGCCATCAGTGAGAGGGACGGCTTGGAGCAGTACTTC.

V usage is TRBV18 and J usage is TRBJ1-1, with 9 bases matching TRBD1. Trimming cost V 5 bases and J 6 bases; bases outside gene matches: 4. This CDR3 has 13 residues. From germline, CDR1 is KGHSH and CDR2 LQKENI. This CDR3 is CASSVQGAAEAFF. Written as DNA, the CDR3 is TGTGCCAGCTCAGTACAGGGGGCTGCTGAAGCTTTCTTT. Full variable domain (remainder filled in from reference TRBV18 and TRBJ1-1): NAGVMQNPRHLVRRRGQEARLRCSPMKGHSHVYWYRQLPEEGLKFMVYLQKENIIDESGMPKERFSAEFPKEGPSILRIQQVVRGDSAAYFCASSVQGAAEAFFGQGTRLTVV.

This clonotype was observed many times. The V call is TRBV11-2, the J call TRBJ2-7; D call uncertain. The CDR3 is 18 amino acids. The V end lost 4 bases, the J end lost 0 bases, and 22 bases lay between the germline ends. The germline gives CDR1 SGHAT, CDR2 FQNNGV. In DNA, the CDR3 is TGTGCCAGCAGCTCAATCCGCAGTCGACAAAAGGGCTCCTACGAGCAGTACTTC. This codes for CASSSIRSRQKGSYEQYF.

Ten or more counts support this clonotype. The chain employs TRBV28 and TRBJ2-1; the match to TRBD2 covers 7 bases. The ends lost 3 bases at V and 2 bases at J; junction bases unmatched: 7. The germline V gene encodes CDR1 MDHEN and CDR2 SYDVKM. The CDR3 covers 16 residues. The CDR3 coding sequence is TGTGCCAGCAGTTTCCCAGCGGGACCTACCTACAATGAGCAGTTCTTC. This sequence encodes CASSFPAGPTYNEQFF.

This clonotype came up many times. The chain employs TRBV30 and TRBJ2-2; D is undetermined. V was trimmed by 3 bases and J by 6 bases, leaving 11 bases between them. Germline V gene data show CDR1 as GTSNPN and CDR2 as SVGIG (reference sequence). The CDR3 extends over 13 amino acids. The CDR3 region has the DNA TGTGCCTGGAGCGTTCCCGGCGCCGGGGAGCTGTTTTTT. Its translation: CAWSVPGAGELFF.